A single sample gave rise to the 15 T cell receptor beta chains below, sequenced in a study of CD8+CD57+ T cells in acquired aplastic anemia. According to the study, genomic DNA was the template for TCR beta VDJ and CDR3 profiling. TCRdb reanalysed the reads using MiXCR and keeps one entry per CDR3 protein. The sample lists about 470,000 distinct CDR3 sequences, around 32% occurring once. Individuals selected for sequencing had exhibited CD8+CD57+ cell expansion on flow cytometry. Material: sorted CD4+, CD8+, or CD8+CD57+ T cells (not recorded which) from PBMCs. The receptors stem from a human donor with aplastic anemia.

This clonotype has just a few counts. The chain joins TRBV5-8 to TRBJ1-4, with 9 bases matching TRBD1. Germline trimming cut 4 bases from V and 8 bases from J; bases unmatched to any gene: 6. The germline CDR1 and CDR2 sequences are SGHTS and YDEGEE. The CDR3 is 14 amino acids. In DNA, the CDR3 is TGTGCCAGCAGCAAGGGACAGGGAACAGAAAAACTGTTTTTT. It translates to CASSKGQGTEKLFF.

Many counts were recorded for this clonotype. Written as DNA, the CDR3 is TGTGCCACCACGACAGGGACTGGCTACACCTTC. It yields the protein CATTTGTGYTF. The rearrangement links TRBV2 to TRBJ1-2; 7 nucleotides line up with TRBD1. V was clipped by 10 bases and J by 7 bases; unmatched bases: 6. The CDR3 totals 11 residues. The germline V gene encodes CDR1 SNHLY and CDR2 FYNNEI.

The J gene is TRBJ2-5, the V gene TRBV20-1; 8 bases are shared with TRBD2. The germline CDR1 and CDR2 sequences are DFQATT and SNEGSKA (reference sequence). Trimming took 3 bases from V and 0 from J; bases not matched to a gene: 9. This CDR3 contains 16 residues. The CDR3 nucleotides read TGCAGTGCTAGTCGTTCACTAGCGGTGTACCAAGAGACCCAGTACTTC. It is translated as CSASRSLAVYQETQYF.

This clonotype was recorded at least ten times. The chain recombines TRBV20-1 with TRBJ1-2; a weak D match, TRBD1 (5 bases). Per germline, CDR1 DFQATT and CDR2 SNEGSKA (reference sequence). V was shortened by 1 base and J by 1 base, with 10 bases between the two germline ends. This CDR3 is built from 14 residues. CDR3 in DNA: TGCAGTGCTAGAGGGGGGAAGCTTAACTATGGCTACACCTTC. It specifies CSARGGKLNYGYTF.

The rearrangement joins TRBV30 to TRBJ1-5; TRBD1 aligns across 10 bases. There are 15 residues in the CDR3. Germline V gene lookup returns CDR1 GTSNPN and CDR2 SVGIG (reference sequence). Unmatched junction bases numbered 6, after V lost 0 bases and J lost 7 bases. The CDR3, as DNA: TGTGCCTGGAGTGTTGAGGACAGGGGGGCCCAGCCCCAGCATTTT. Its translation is CAWSVEDRGAQPQHF.

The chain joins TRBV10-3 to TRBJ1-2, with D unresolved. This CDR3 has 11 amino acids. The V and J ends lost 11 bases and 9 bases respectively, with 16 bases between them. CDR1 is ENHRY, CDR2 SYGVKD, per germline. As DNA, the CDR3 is TGTGCCTCCTCGGACTTTCCAAGCTACACCTTC. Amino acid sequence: CASSDFPSYTF.

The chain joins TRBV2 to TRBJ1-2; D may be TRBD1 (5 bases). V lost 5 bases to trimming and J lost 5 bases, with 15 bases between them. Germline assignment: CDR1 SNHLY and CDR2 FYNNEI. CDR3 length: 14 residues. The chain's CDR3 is CASSPGTAAYGYTF. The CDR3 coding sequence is TGTGCCAGCAGTCCGGGGACGGCGGCGTATGGCTACACCTTC.

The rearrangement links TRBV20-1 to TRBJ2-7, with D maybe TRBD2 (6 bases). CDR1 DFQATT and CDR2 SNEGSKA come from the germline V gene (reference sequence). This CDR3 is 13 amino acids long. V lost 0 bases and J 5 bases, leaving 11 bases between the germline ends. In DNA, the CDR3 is TGCAGTGCTAGAGATCGGTCTAGCGACGAGCAGTACTTC. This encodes CSARDRSSDEQYF.

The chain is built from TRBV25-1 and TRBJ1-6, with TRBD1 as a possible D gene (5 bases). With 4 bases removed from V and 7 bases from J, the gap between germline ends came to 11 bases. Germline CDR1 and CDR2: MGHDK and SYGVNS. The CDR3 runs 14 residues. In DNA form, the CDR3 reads TGTGCCAGCAGTGTAGGCAGGGCGAATTCACCCCTCCACTTT. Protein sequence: CASSVGRANSPLHF.

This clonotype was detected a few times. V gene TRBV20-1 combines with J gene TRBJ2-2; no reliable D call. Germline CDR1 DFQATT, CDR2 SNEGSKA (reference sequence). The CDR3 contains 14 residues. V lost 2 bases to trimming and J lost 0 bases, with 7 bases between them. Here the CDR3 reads CSARPSPNTGELFF. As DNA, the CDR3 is TGCAGTGCTAGACCCAGCCCGAACACCGGGGAGCTGTTTTTT.

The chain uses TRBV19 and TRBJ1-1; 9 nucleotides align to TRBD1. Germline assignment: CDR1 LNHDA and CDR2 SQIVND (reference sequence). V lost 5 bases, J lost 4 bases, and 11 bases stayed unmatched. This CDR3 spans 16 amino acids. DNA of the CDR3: TGTGCCAGTAGTGTAAGACAGGGGGGGTTTGGCACTGAAGCTTTCTTT. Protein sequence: CASSVRQGGFGTEAFF. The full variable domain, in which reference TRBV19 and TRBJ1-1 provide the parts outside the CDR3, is DGGITQSPKYLFRKEGQNVTLSCEQNLNHDAMYWYRQDPGQGLRLIYYSQIVNDFQKGDIAEGYSVSREKKESFPLTVTSAQKNPTAFYLCASSVRQGGFGTEAFFGQGTRLTVV.

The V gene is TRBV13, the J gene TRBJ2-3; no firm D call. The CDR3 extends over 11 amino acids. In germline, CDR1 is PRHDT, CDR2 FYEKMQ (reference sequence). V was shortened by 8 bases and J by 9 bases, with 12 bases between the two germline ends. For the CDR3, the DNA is TGTGCCAGCTTGGATTCGAGGACGCAGTATTTT. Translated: CASLDSRTQYF.

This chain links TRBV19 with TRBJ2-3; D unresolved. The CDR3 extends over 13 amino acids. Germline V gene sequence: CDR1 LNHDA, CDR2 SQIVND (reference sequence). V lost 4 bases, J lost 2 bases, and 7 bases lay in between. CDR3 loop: CASSRPNTDTQYF. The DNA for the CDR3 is TGTGCCAGTAGTAGACCAAACACAGATACGCAGTATTTT.

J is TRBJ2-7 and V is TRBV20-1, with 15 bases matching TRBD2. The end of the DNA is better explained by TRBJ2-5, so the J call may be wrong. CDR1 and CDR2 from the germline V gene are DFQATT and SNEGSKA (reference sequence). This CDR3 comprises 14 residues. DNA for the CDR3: TGCAGTACGGATGGGACTAGCGGGGGGAGGACCCAGTACTTC. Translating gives CSTDGTSGGRTQYF.

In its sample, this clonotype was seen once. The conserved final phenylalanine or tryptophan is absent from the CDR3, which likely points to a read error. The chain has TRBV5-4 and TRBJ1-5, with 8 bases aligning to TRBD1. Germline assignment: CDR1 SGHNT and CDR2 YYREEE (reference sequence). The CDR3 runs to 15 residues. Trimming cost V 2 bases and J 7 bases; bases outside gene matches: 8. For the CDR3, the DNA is TGTGCCAGCAGCTTAGGCGGGACAGGTAAACAGCCCCAGCATTCT. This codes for CASSLGGTGKQPQHS.